A selection of T cell receptor beta chains follows, all from one sample in a study of control samples from healthy donors and cancer patients. The method was immunoSEQ multiplex PCR; TCRdb's version includes in-frame clones alone and lacks a portion of them. The sample holds roughly 150,000 clones, nearly 95% seen once. Sequenced material: blood. The receptor set was obtained from a man aged 50-60 years in good health. The CDR3 runs from the conserved cysteine through the conserved F or W. The order of the fields is CDR3 DNA, CDR3 protein, J gene, CDR3 length, D gene, V gene. A D gene is named only where the DNA matches it firmly.

CDR3nt: TGTGCCACCAGTGACACAAACATTCAGTACTTC; CDR3aa: CATSDTNIQYF; j_gene: TRBJ2-4; len: 11; d_gene: NA; v_gene: TRBV24-1
CDR3nt: TGTGCCAGCAGTTACTCAGGCAGGGTCGATGAGCAGTTCTTC; CDR3aa: CASSYSGRVDEQFF; j_gene: TRBJ2-1; len: 14; d_gene: NA; v_gene: TRBV6-5
CDR3nt: TGTGCCAGCAGCCCCGGACAGGGGCCCTACGAGCAGTACTTC; CDR3aa: CASSPGQGPYEQYF; j_gene: TRBJ2-7; len: 14; d_gene: TRBD1; v_gene: TRBV28
CDR3nt: TGTGCCAGCAGTGAAGAAATGAGGCAGTTCTTC; CDR3aa: CASSEEMRQFF; j_gene: TRBJ2-1; len: 11; d_gene: NA; v_gene: TRBV2
CDR3nt: TGTGCCAGCACCCTTCGGCAGGGAGGGTTCACGGGCTACACCTTC; CDR3aa: CASTLRQGGFTGYTF; j_gene: TRBJ1-2; len: 15; d_gene: NA; v_gene: TRBV28
CDR3nt: TGTGCCAGCAGTTGGGAGGCCCAGCCTTACAATGAGCAGTTCTTC; CDR3aa: CASSWEAQPYNEQFF; j_gene: TRBJ2-1; len: 15; d_gene: NA; v_gene: TRBV27
CDR3nt: TGTGCCAGCAGTAGCAGAACAGGGAGTAATCAGCCCCAGCATTTT; CDR3aa: CASSSRTGSNQPQHF; j_gene: TRBJ1-5; len: 15; d_gene: NA; v_gene: TRBV2
CDR3nt: TGTGCCAGCAGTGAAGGCCCCACAGGAGGTCAGCCCCAGCATTTT; CDR3aa: CASSEGPTGGQPQHF; j_gene: TRBJ1-5; len: 15; d_gene: NA; v_gene: TRBV6-1
CDR3nt: TGTGCTAGCAGCTTTAAACTAGCGGGTTACAATGAGCAGTTCTTC; CDR3aa: CASSFKLAGYNEQFF; j_gene: TRBJ2-1; len: 15; d_gene: TRBD2; v_gene: TRBV7-7
CDR3nt: TGTGCCACCAGTGGCCAGGGGAGCAATCAGCCCCAGCATTTT; CDR3aa: CATSGQGSNQPQHF; j_gene: TRBJ1-5; len: 14; d_gene: NA; v_gene: TRBV24-1
CDR3nt: TGTGCCAGCAGCCCCATGGGAGGGGCGGACTATGGCTACACCTTC; CDR3aa: CASSPMGGADYGYTF; j_gene: TRBJ1-2; len: 15; d_gene: NA; v_gene: TRBV3-1/TRBV3-2
CDR3nt: TGTGCCAGCAGCTTCGGCGGTCGTAGCACAGATACGCAGTATTTT; CDR3aa: CASSFGGRSTDTQYF; j_gene: TRBJ2-3; len: 15; d_gene: NA; v_gene: TRBV7-2